A selection of T cell receptor beta chains follows, all from one sample in a study of OX40 agonist ivuxolimab in advanced cancers. Here immunoSEQ multiplex PCR was the method, and the copy in TCRdb shows in-frame clones only, minus some. The repertoire holds 50,000 to 75,000 clones, with 87% as singletons. The sample in question was CD4+ or CD8+ T cells sorted from blood, obtained in a trial of the OX40 agonist ivuxolimab. Receptors were obtained from an adult with an advanced solid tumor such as melanoma, head and neck, liver or kidney cancer. The CDR3 runs from the conserved cysteine through the conserved F or W. The D gene is left open where the match is weak. For some rows the clone size is stated as once, few or many, or as a class when expanded; others skip it.

j_call,clone_size,v_call,cdr3_length,d_call,cdr3_aa,cdr3_nt
TRBJ1-1,.,TRBV4-1,14,.,CASRKPGANTEAFF,TGCGCCAGCAGAAAGCCCGGGGCGAACACTGAAGCTTTCTTT
TRBJ1-1,.,TRBV11-3,15,TRBD1,CASSEGQGLNTEAFF,TGTGCCAGCAGCGAGGGACAGGGGTTGAACACTGAAGCTTTCTTT
TRBJ2-1,.,TRBV5-1,16,.,CASSSTGTWGYNEQFF,TGCGCCAGCAGCTCAACCGGGACCTGGGGATACAATGAGCAGTTCTTC
TRBJ1-1,.,TRBV5-1,14,.,CASSLGGIWSEAFF,TGCGCCAGCAGCTTGGGGGGAATATGGTCTGAAGCTTTCTTT
TRBJ2-2,.,TRBV10-3,15,.,CAISDSRSGTGELFF,TGTGCCATCAGTGACTCGCGGTCCGGCACCGGGGAGCTGTTTTTT
TRBJ1-4,.,TRBV27,14,.,CASSLGHTVEKLFF,TGTGCCAGCAGTTTGGGGCATACGGTGGAAAAACTGTTTTTT
TRBJ2-7,.,TRBV18,17,TRBD2,CASSAPLLAGAPYEQYF,TGTGCCAGCTCAGCTCCCCTGCTAGCGGGAGCCCCCTACGAGCAGTACTTC
TRBJ2-5,.,TRBV13,13,.,CASSLAAEETQYF,TGTGCCAGCAGCTTAGCAGCCGAAGAGACCCAGTACTTC
TRBJ1-5,.,TRBV19,15,.,CASSISSHLNQPQHF,TGTGCCAGTAGTATCTCCAGTCACCTCAATCAGCCCCAGCATTTT
TRBJ1-1,.,TRBV7-8,14,TRBD1,CASNLGQGGTEAFF,TGTGCCAGCAACCTAGGACAGGGAGGCACTGAAGCTTTCTTT
TRBJ2-1,.,TRBV5-5,15,.,CASSIRDNQWNEQFF,TGTGCCAGCAGTATTCGGGACAACCAGTGGAATGAGCAGTTCTTC
TRBJ2-7,few,TRBV7-3,11,.,CASSPNGEQYF,TGTGCCAGCAGCCCAAACGGGGAGCAGTACTTC
TRBJ2-5,.,TRBV6-6,15,.,CASSYGGGTQETQYF,TGTGCCAGCAGTTATGGGGGGGGGACACAAGAGACCCAGTACTTC
TRBJ2-3,.,TRBV11-2,18,TRBD2,CASSVGTSGSMGTDTQYF,TGTGCCAGCAGCGTCGGGACTAGCGGGAGTATGGGCACAGATACGCAGTATTTT
TRBJ2-1,.,TRBV2,14,.,CASSWRNDYNEQFF,TGTGCCAGCTCTTGGCGGAACGACTACAATGAGCAGTTCTTC
TRBJ2-3,.,TRBV13,13,.,CASLRGSTDTQYF,TGTGCCAGCTTACGGGGAAGCACAGATACGCAGTATTTT
TRBJ2-7,.,TRBV4-1,16,.,CASSPTRPGVGYEQYF,TGCGCCAGCAGTCCCACCCGGCCAGGGGTGGGCTACGAGCAGTACTTC
TRBJ2-7,.,TRBV6-5,13,TRBD1,CASSRQGIYEQYF,TGTGCCAGCAGTCGACAGGGAATCTACGAGCAGTACTTC
TRBJ1-6,.,TRBV7-6,13,TRBD1,CASSSTGDSPLHF,TGTGCCAGCAGCTCGACAGGGGATTCACCCCTCCACTTT
TRBJ2-3,once,TRBV19,10,.,CASGADTQYF,TGTGCCAGTGGGGCAGATACGCAGTATTTT
TRBJ2-1,.,TRBV7-2,16,.,CASTGGLPESNNEQFF,TGTGCCAGTACCGGCGGACTCCCCGAATCCAACAATGAGCAGTTCTTC
TRBJ1-2,once,TRBV19,14,TRBD1,CASSPPTGGNGYTF,TGTGCCAGTAGCCCGCCGACAGGGGGAAATGGCTACACCTTC
TRBJ2-5,.,TRBV27,14,TRBD1,CASSFLTGDETQYF,TGTGCCAGCAGTTTCCTCACAGGGGATGAGACCCAGTACTTC
TRBJ2-2,.,TRBV18,16,TRBD2,CASSGGTGTNTGELFF,TGTGCCAGCTCGGGAGGGACGGGAACGAACACCGGGGAGCTGTTTTTT
TRBJ2-2,.,TRBV5-1,15,.,CASSPGLVRGGELFF,TGCGCCAGCAGCCCGGGTTTGGTTCGGGGCGGGGAGCTGTTTTTT
TRBJ2-1,.,TRBV4-1,17,.,CASSQEPGVTSYNEQFF,TGCGCCAGCAGCCAAGAACCAGGGGTTACCTCCTACAATGAGCAGTTCTTC
TRBJ2-1,.,TRBV6-5,15,.,CASSYGGTSYNEQFF,TGTGCCAGCAGTTACGGCGGGACTTCCTACAATGAGCAGTTCTTC